The rows below give T cell receptor beta chains drawn from one sample of a study of cytomegalovirus exposure and HLA in healthy donors. TCRdb keeps only in-frame clones here, not all; method: immunoSEQ multiplex PCR. Counted here are 200,000 or so clones, less than 90% occurring once; the ten biggest clones make up about 0.25%. Sequencing used PBMCs. These receptors all stem from a boy between 5 and 17 years old in good health and CMV-seronegative. Each CDR3 is given with its conserved first and last residue. A D gene is named only where the DNA matches it firmly. Clone size is shown for a subset of rows, as once, few, many or a class of expanded clone.

v_call,j_call,d_call,clone_size,cdr3_aa,cdr3_nt
TRBV7-2,TRBJ1-4,.,.,CASSLNRGGEKLFF,TGTGCCAGCAGCTTAAACAGAGGGGGTGAAAAACTGTTTTTT
TRBV2,TRBJ2-6,.,.,CASRLTESSGANVLTF,TGTGCCAGCAGGCTAACCGAGTCCTCTGGGGCCAACGTCCTGACTTTC
TRBV2,TRBJ1-1,TRBD1,.,CASSFHRGANTEAFF,TGTGCCAGCAGTTTCCACAGGGGGGCTAACACTGAAGCTTTCTTT
TRBV5-1,TRBJ2-5,TRBD1,.,CASSLRTGSGETQYF,TGCGCCAGCAGCCTTCGGACAGGGTCAGGAGAGACCCAGTACTTC
TRBV5-1,TRBJ1-2,.,.,CASSLDPGQNYGYTF,TGCGCCAGCAGCTTGGACCCAGGGCAGAACTATGGCTACACCTTC
TRBV5-4,TRBJ2-1,.,once,CASSLGEANGDEQFF,TGTGCCAGCAGCTTAGGGGAAGCGAATGGCGATGAGCAGTTCTTC
TRBV13,TRBJ2-7,TRBD2,.,CASGLMGLAGDEQYF,TGTGCCAGCGGCTTAATGGGACTAGCGGGTGACGAGCAGTACTTC
TRBV2,TRBJ2-7,TRBD2,.,CASSEGLAEPYEQYF,TGTGCCAGCAGTGAGGGACTAGCGGAACCCTACGAGCAGTACTTC
TRBV5-4,TRBJ1-4,.,.,CASRTRGANEKLFF,TGTGCCAGCAGGACCAGGGGAGCTAATGAAAAACTGTTTTTT
TRBV13,TRBJ2-3,TRBD2,.,CASSYSLAGGETDTQYF,TGTGCCAGCAGCTACTCCTTAGCGGGAGGGGAGACAGATACGCAGTATTTT
TRBV7-6,TRBJ2-3,.,.,CASSLKTGRGNTQYF,TGTGCCAGCAGCTTGAAAACAGGGAGGGGGAATACGCAGTATTTT
TRBV6-8,TRBJ1-1,TRBD1,.,CASRFGTGGTEAFF,TGTGCCAGCAGGTTCGGGACAGGGGGCACTGAAGCTTTCTTT
TRBV9,TRBJ2-7,TRBD2,.,CASSEGLREGLGEQYF,TGTGCCAGCAGCGAAGGTCTGCGGGAGGGTTTAGGCGAGCAGTACTTC
TRBV7-8,TRBJ1-3,TRBD1,.,CASSLIQGASGNTIYF,TGTGCCAGCAGCTTAATCCAGGGGGCGTCTGGAAACACCATATATTTT
TRBV5-1,TRBJ2-7,TRBD2,few,CASSLTSGSYEQYF,TGCGCCAGCAGCTTGACTAGCGGATCCTACGAGCAGTACTTC